A selection of T cell receptor beta chains follows, all from one sample in a study of blood T cell repertoires in COVID-19. Repertoires were generated with immunoSEQ multiplex PCR, while TCRdb's copy carries only in-frame clones and drops some. The sample holds more than 150,000 clones, approximately 87% seen once. The sample comprised peripheral blood. The source is a man between 65 and 85 years old with active or convalescent COVID-19. CDR3s leave out the opening cysteine and the closing phenylalanine or tryptophan. Not all rows give a size; the values are once, few, many and, for expanded clones, a class.

CDR3aa: ASSFDKNYGYT
abundance: -
v_gene: TRBV5-1
j_gene: TRBJ1-2

CDR3aa: ASSLAGTGYNEQF
abundance: -
v_gene: TRBV5-1
j_gene: TRBJ2-1

CDR3aa: ASSYPGNPEKLF
abundance: -
v_gene: TRBV6-6
j_gene: TRBJ1-4

CDR3aa: ASRGEELMKNCF
abundance: -
v_gene: TRBV6-5
j_gene: TRBJ1-4

CDR3aa: ASQGYGGLNTEAF
abundance: -
v_gene: TRBV19
j_gene: TRBJ1-1

CDR3aa: ASSLLQDTEAF
abundance: -
v_gene: TRBV28
j_gene: TRBJ1-1

CDR3aa: ASSPRRESNTEAF
abundance: once
v_gene: TRBV18
j_gene: TRBJ1-1

CDR3aa: ASSVATGLNEKLF
abundance: -
v_gene: TRBV9
j_gene: TRBJ1-4

CDR3aa: ASSHELSYNEQF
abundance: -
v_gene: TRBV11-2
j_gene: TRBJ2-1

CDR3aa: ASSLVSNQETQY
abundance: -
v_gene: TRBV5-1
j_gene: TRBJ2-5

CDR3aa: ASQGADNSPLH
abundance: -
v_gene: TRBV5-1
j_gene: TRBJ1-6

CDR3aa: ASSLAGQGDYGYT
abundance: -
v_gene: TRBV7-9
j_gene: TRBJ1-2

CDR3aa: ATSAGTNSYEQY
abundance: -
v_gene: TRBV24-1
j_gene: TRBJ2-7

CDR3aa: ASSPGQGATRHEQY
abundance: -
v_gene: TRBV5-1
j_gene: TRBJ2-7

CDR3aa: ASSLDLRGQPGGT
abundance: -
v_gene: TRBV11-2
j_gene: TRBJ1-2

CDR3aa: ASSYDLSGPNTGELF
abundance: -
v_gene: TRBV6-2/TRBV6-3
j_gene: TRBJ2-2

CDR3aa: ASSLQGAYEQY
abundance: -
v_gene: TRBV5-5
j_gene: TRBJ2-7

CDR3aa: ASSQGSVRDIQY
abundance: -
v_gene: TRBV28
j_gene: TRBJ2-4

CDR3aa: ASSQTTGGADYEQY
abundance: -
v_gene: TRBV5-1
j_gene: TRBJ2-7